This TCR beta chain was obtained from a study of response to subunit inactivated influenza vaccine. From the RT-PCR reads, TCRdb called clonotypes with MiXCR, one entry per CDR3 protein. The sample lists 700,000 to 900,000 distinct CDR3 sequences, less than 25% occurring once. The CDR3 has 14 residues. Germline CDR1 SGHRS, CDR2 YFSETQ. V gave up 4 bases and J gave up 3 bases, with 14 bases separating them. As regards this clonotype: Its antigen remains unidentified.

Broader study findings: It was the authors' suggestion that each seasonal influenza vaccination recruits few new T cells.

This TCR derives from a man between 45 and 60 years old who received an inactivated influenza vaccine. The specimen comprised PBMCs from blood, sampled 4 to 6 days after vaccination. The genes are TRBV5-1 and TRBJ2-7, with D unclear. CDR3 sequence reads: CASSPYWVSYEQYF. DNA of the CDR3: TGCGCCAGCAGCCCTTATTGGGTAAGCTACGAGCAGTACTTC.